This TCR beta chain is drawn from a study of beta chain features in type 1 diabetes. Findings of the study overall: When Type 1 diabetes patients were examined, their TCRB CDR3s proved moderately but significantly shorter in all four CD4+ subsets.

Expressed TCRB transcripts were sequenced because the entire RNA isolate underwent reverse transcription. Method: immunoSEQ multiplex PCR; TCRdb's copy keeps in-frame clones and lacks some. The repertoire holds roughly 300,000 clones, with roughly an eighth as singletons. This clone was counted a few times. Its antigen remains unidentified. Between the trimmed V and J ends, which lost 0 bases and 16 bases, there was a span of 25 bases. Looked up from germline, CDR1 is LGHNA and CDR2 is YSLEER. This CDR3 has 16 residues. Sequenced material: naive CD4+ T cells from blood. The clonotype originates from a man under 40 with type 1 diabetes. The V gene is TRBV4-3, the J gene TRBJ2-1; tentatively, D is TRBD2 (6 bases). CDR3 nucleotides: TGCGCCAGCAGCCAAGATTGGCTAGCGCCACGGAGACGTTATTTCTTC. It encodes CASSQDWLAPRRRYFF.